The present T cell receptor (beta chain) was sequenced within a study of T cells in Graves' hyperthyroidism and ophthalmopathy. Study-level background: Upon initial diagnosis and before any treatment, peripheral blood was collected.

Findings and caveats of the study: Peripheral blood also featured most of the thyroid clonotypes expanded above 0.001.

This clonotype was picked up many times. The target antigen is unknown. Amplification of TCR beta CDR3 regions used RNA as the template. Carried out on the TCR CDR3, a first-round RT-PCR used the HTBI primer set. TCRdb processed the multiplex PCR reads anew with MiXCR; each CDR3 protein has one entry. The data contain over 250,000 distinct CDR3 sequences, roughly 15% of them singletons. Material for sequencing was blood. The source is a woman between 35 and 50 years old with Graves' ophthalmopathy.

The CDR3 sequence is CSGGGGIYNEQFF. Here the CDR3 DNA reads TGCAGCGGGGGGGGAGGGATTTACAATGAGCAGTTCTTC. V and J are TRBV29-1 and TRBJ2-1; the match to TRBD2 covers 7 bases. Germline V gives CDR1 SQVTM, CDR2 ANQGSEA. There are 13 residues in the CDR3. The trim removed 7 bases at V and 4 bases at J, leaving 7 bases unmatched.